The present T cell receptor (beta chain) was sequenced within a study of T cells after yellow fever vaccination (dated by TCRdb to about 2019). Concerning the study at large: The SMART-Seq v4 Ultra Low Input RNA kit was used to prepare libraries from fractions with low cell numbers. To follow T-cell clones before and after primary and booster YFV17D yellow fever vaccination, bulk TCR alpha and beta repertoires were sequenced over time. Two healthy male donors made up the cohort, one aged 18 to 29 years and the other aged 30 to 40 years. Bulk PBMC replicates and cell subsets were isolated from blood drawn at multiple timepoints before and after both primary and secondary immunization.

Instrument on record: Illumina NovaSeq 6000. TCR cDNA was synthesized by 5'RACE template switching, through which a universal primer site and unique molecular identifiers were introduced. Priming for cDNA synthesis came from both the TCR alpha and TCR beta constant segments. Libraries were amplified in two PCR steps, with sample barcodes and sequencing adapters added in the second step. Sequencing of libraries was performed on Illumina HiSeq 2500 (2x100 bp) or NovaSeq (2x150 bp). The paper's data handling went like this. MIGEC was used to demultiplex reads and collapse the reads into UMI consensus sequences, and MiXCR was used for V(D)J alignment. Clonotypes responding to the vaccine were identified with edgeR on replicate PBMC samples, with the criteria of FDR below 0.01 and a log2 fold change above 5 up to day 15. Each bulk clonotype received a CD4 or CD8 identity based on whether the sequenced CD4 or CD8 repertoire contained that clonotype at higher abundance. TCRdb applied fastp at Q25 and MiXCR to the public reads, then kept only in-frame beta chains. Rows merge per CDR3 protein into single entries with the most common DNA and genes. The V and J calls come from TCRdb's annotation, not from the publication. For this sample the table gives 250,000 to 400,000 distinct CDR3 sequences, of which 4% to 5.5% were detected only once. The ten largest clones represent approximately 19% of the sample.

To note about this clonotype: No antigen is known for it. Per-base quality was not reported, and no clone a single base away is much larger than it.

Study-level results and caveats: A small share of clonotypes occurred in both CD4 and CD8 compartments, likely arising from convergent recombination. Because only two donors were included in the study, the extent to which the findings can be generalized is limited. FACS-sorted repertoires could contain abundant contaminating clonotypes from the bulk population, so computational filtering was required. Compared with the primary T-cell response, the secondary T-cell response was weaker but faster, peaking on day 5 rather than day 15. After the booster, most clones that had expanded after primary vaccination were detected again (about 95% of CD4 and roughly nine tenths of CD8), suggesting broad maintenance of memory.

The sample's treatment or condition label, in plain terms: live attenuated yellow fever vaccine strain. At every blood-draw timepoint, two biological replicates of bulk PBMCs were collected. A standard Ficoll-Paque protocol was used to isolate PBMCs from peripheral blood. TriZol was used to extract RNA from bulk PBMCs, CD4 and CD8 fractions, and dextramer-positive and dextramer-negative fractions. The junction shows trimming of 4 bases on V and 4 bases on J, plus 21 bases between the germline ends. From the cysteine up to the phenylalanine, the CDR3 has a length of 17 residues. The only DNA kept is the CDR3, 51 bases in frame from the first base. CDR1 and CDR2, looked up from the germline V gene, are KGHSH and LQKENI.

This TCR came from a young man who received the YFV17D yellow fever vaccine. The receptor chain draws on TRBV18 and TRBJ2-3; D gene: possibly TRBD2, on 6 matching bases. Here the sequenced sample was PBMCs, taken 15 days after the yellow fever booster vaccination. Read as DNA, the sequence is TGTGCCAGCTCACGGGAAGTAGCGGAGGCCACGGCAGATACGCAGTATTTT. This translates into CASSREVAEATADTQYF.